This TCR beta chain was retrieved from a study of identical twins. This clonotype was counted a few times. Its cognate antigen is unknown. Via MiXCR, TCRdb re-called the 5' RACE reads, giving one row per CDR3 protein. The profile covers approximately 300,000 distinct CDR3 sequences, with more than 8% appearing a single time and approximately 7% taken by the ten largest. Study-level points and caveats: Conclusions relied on cross-sectional statistical analysis, not following the same donors. Invariant populations such as MAIT and iNKT cells could partly muddle zero-insertion analyses.

Germline CDR1 is KGHDR and CDR2 is SFDVKD. V shed 2 bases, J shed 7 bases, and the junction held 17 bases outside the gene matches. This CDR3 spans 19 amino acids. The same specimen was also included in a second study, on yellow fever vaccine responses in identical twins.

The chain combines TRBV24-1 with TRBJ2-2; TRBD2 matches at 8 bases. The sequence derives from a woman between 18 and 29 years old in good health. The sample comprised CD8+ T cells sorted from blood. In DNA form, the CDR3 reads TGTGCCACCAGTGATTGGGACTGGGTAGCGGGAATGGAGATCGGGGAGCTGTTTTTT. Translating it yields CATSDWDWVAGMEIGELFF.